These 17 T cell receptor beta chains were all obtained from the same sample, sequenced in a study of T cells in localized non-small cell lung cancer (dated by TCRdb to the early 2020s). The method was the immunoSEQ multiplex PCR assay. This is the immuneACCESS table as TCRdb keeps it, with only in-frame sequences that have V and J called. A part of the clones is gone; compared with another copy, unresolved V genes explain less than half, and the rest is unexplained. Recorded for this sample are 28,000 or so clones; about 84% of them occurred a single time. The top ten hold roughly a tenth of the sample. The sample here was peripheral blood, taken before any cancer treatment. These receptors all stem from a man aged 40 to 69 with stage III squamous cell lung carcinoma.

This clone was recorded once. V gene TRBV28 combines with J gene TRBJ1-4; D ambiguous. Germline CDR1 reads MDHEN; CDR2 reads SYDVKM. This CDR3 has 12 amino acids. Trimming took off 2 bases at V and 6 bases at J, with 4 bases between the two ends. The CDR3 region has the DNA TGTGCCAGCAGTTTACAGGATGAAAAACTGTTTTTT. Its translation is CASSLQDEKLFF.

The chain carries TRBV18 and TRBJ2-3; D gene uncertain. Per germline, CDR1 KGHSH and CDR2 LQKENI. The V end lost 0 bases, the J end lost 4 bases, and 2 bases lay between the germline ends. This CDR3 has 12 amino acids. CDR3: CASSPPADTQYF. CDR3 in DNA: TGTGCCAGCTCACCACCGGCAGATACGCAGTATTTT.

The chain carries TRBV6-5 and TRBJ1-3; maybe TRBD1 (6 bases). Between the trimmed V and J ends, which lost 6 bases and 0 bases, there was a span of 9 bases. Germline V gene data show CDR1 as MNHEY and CDR2 as SVGAGI. The CDR3 sequence is 14 residues long. In DNA form, the CDR3 reads TGTGCCAGCAGCCGAGGGGGCTCTGGAAACACCATATATTTT. This codes for CASSRGGSGNTIYF.

V is TRBV2 and J is TRBJ1-5; 7 bases agree with TRBD1. The CDR3 runs to 15 residues. Per germline, CDR1 SNHLY and CDR2 FYNNEI. The junction had 6 bases not matched to a gene; V was cut back by 6 bases and J by 1 base. CDR3 residues: CASRETGKSNQPQHF. CDR3 nucleotides: TGTGCCAGCAGAGAGACAGGGAAGAGCAATCAGCCCCAGCATTTT.

The rearrangement joins TRBV20-1 to TRBJ2-7, with no clear D. The CDR3 length is 10 residues. V lost 4 bases to trimming and J lost 4 bases, with 5 bases between them. Germline values: CDR1 DFQATT, CDR2 SNEGSKA (reference sequence). CDR3 sequence reads: CSATPYEQYF. CDR3 coding DNA: TGCAGTGCTACACCTTACGAGCAGTACTTC.

V usage is TRBV12-5 and J usage is TRBJ2-5; 9 bases are a match to TRBD2. CDR3 length equals 15 residues. Germline CDR1 LGHNT, CDR2 FRNRAP. Unmatched junction bases numbered 8, after V lost 5 bases and J lost 4 bases. CDR3 protein: CASGGDSGRPETQYF. In DNA, the CDR3 is TGTGCTAGTGGTGGGGATAGCGGGAGACCAGAGACCCAGTACTTC.

The chain links TRBV7-3 to TRBJ1-1; the D is unclear. The CDR3 consists of 13 residues. The V end was cut by 6 bases, the J end by 2 bases, with 10 bases between. CDR1 and CDR2 from the germline V gene are SGHTA and FQGTGA. CDR3 amino acids: CASRGQRNTEAFF. DNA for the CDR3: TGTGCCAGCAGAGGGCAGCGTAACACTGAAGCTTTCTTT.

The chain combines TRBV30 with TRBJ1-1; D unresolved. CDR3 length: 14 residues. V lost 0 bases and J lost 0, with 8 bases in between. Germline V gives CDR1 GTSNPN, CDR2 SVGIG (reference sequence). The CDR3 region has the DNA TGTGCCTGGAGTGTACTAAAGGTGAACACTGAAGCTTTCTTT. Its translation: CAWSVLKVNTEAFF.

This clone was observed a handful of times. The rearrangement joins TRBV13 to TRBJ1-1, with TRBD1 as a possible D gene (5 bases). CDR1 and CDR2 (germline): PRHDT, FYEKMQ (reference sequence). The CDR3 has 15 residues. V gave up 5 bases and J gave up 8 bases, with 21 bases separating them. As DNA, the CDR3 is TGTGCCAGCAGCCCTTCCTCGCGGGGGAACCCCGAAGCTTTCTTT. Residues: CASSPSSRGNPEAFF. Variable domain in full (rest from reference TRBV13 and TRBJ1-1): AAGVIQSPRHLIKEKRETATLKCYPIPRHDTVYWYQQGPGQDPQFLISFYEKMQSDKGSIPDRFSAQQFSDYHSELNMSSLELGDSALYFCASSPSSRGNPEAFFGQGTRLTVV.

This clone appeared once. The rearrangement links TRBV11-1 to TRBJ2-1; D possibly corresponds to TRBD1 (6 bases). CDR1 is SGHAT, CDR2 FQDESV, per germline (reference sequence). Trimming cost V 2 bases and J 6 bases, with 8 bases left between them. This CDR3 has 13 residues. This chain's CDR3 is CASSLTGRNEQFF. CDR3 in DNA: TGTGCCAGCAGCTTAACAGGGCGCAATGAGCAGTTCTTC. The full variable domain, in which reference TRBV11-1 and TRBJ2-1 provide the parts outside the CDR3, is EAEVAQSPRYKITEKSQAVAFWCDPISGHATLYWYRQILGQGPELLVQFQDESVVDDSQLPKDRFSAERLKGVDSTLKIQPAELGDSAMYLCASSLTGRNEQFFGPGTRLTVL.

This chain uses TRBV29-1 with TRBJ2-5; TRBD1 might be the D (5 bases). The germline V gene has CDR1 SQVTM and CDR2 ANQGSEA. The V end was cut by 4 bases, the J end by 5 bases, with 11 bases between. The CDR3 length is 12 residues. CDR3 protein: CSVARAQETQYF. Written as DNA, the CDR3 is TGCAGCGTTGCCAGGGCGCAGGAGACCCAGTACTTC.

The chain combines TRBV19 with TRBJ2-1; no clear D. V lost 5 bases to trimming and J lost 5 bases, with 13 bases between them. The V gene's germline CDR1 is LNHDA and CDR2 SQIVND (reference sequence). The CDR3 totals 14 residues. The CDR3 loop reads CASSGPIYDNEQFF. The CDR3 DNA reads as TGTGCCAGTAGTGGACCCATCTATGACAATGAGCAGTTCTTC.

The chain joins TRBV18 to TRBJ1-2; unclear D gene. The germline gives CDR1 KGHSH, CDR2 LQKENI. Trimming left V 2 bases short and J 3 bases short, with 10 bases between. The CDR3 consists of 14 residues. CDR3 coding DNA: TGTGCCAGCTCACCAAATCCGATGGACTATGGCTACACCTTC. It is translated as CASSPNPMDYGYTF.

In DNA, the CDR3 is TGTGCCAGCAGCTCTTACAGGGAAATCGACGGCTACACCTTC. Its protein is CASSSYREIDGYTF. V usage is TRBV7-2 and J usage is TRBJ1-2; D is perhaps TRBD1 (6 bases). Trimming left V 4 bases short and J 8 bases short, with 17 bases between. The CDR3 sequence is 14 residues long. Looked up from germline, CDR1 is SGHTA and CDR2 is FQGNSA.

This clone was recorded a few times. This chain connects TRBV11-3 to TRBJ2-7; D is uncertain. CDR3 length equals 13 residues. Trimming pared 5 bases from V and 3 bases from J, leaving 11 bases between. The V gene's germline CDR1 is SGHNT and CDR2 YENEEA. CDR3 sequence: CASSDPPGYEQYV. The CDR3 nucleotides read TGTGCCAGCAGCGACCCCCCGGGCTACGAGCAGTACGTC.

The V call is TRBV7-9, the J call TRBJ2-5; TRBD2 matches at 9 bases. CDR1 and CDR2 (germline): SEHNR, FQNEAQ (reference sequence). The CDR3 contains 14 residues. V gave up 6 bases and J gave up 4 bases; unmatched junction bases: 6. The CDR3 here is CASSSLSGRETQYF. DNA for the CDR3: TGTGCCAGCAGTTCCCTTAGCGGGAGAGAGACCCAGTACTTC.

This chain connects TRBV5-4 to TRBJ2-7, with D perhaps TRBD1 (5 bases). Trimming shortened V by 3 bases and J by 1 base, and 5 bases separated the two germline ends. CDR3 length: 12 amino acids. Germline V lookup: CDR1 SGHNT, CDR2 YYREEE (reference sequence). The CDR3 nucleotides read TGTGCCAGCAGCTCAGGGTCCTACGAGCAGTACTTC. Protein sequence: CASSSGSYEQYF.